This T cell receptor (beta chain) emerged from a study of OX40 agonist ivuxolimab in advanced cancers. Study-level background: Ivuxolimab was a fully human IgG2 agonistic monoclonal antibody targeting the costimulatory receptor OX40 (CD134). Intravenous ivuxolimab was administered to patients every 2 weeks at six dose levels: 0.01, 0.1, 0.3, 1.5, 3 and 10 mg/kg. Of the approximately 54 patients in dose escalation, some 20 had hepatocellular carcinoma, approximately 15 had melanoma, 9 had renal cell carcinoma and 9 had head and neck cancer. In the dose-escalation cohort, around four fifths of patients were male, and the mean age was approximately 64 years, with a range of about 20 to 90. Patients were allowed to have had prior anti-PD-1, anti-PD-L1 or anti-CTLA-4 therapy, and more than 30% of the dose-escalation patients had previously received checkpoint inhibitors. Partial responses were achieved by three dose-escalation patients, of whom one had hepatocellular carcinoma and two had cutaneous melanoma. Peripheral TCRbeta sequencing was intended to test whether TCR sequence diversity was altered and clonal T-cell expansion was caused by ivuxolimab. The monotherapy dose-escalation portion (N ≈ 55 patients) of the phase I ivuxolimab trial is reported in the paper. What the authors observed across the whole study: In the 0.1-3.0 mg/kg groups, partial responders had among the lowest normalized peripheral clonal expansion, particularly in CD8+ T cells. The antigen specificity of the peripheral T cells that underwent clonal expansion was not determined. After ivuxolimab, CD8+ T cells had more expanded clones than CD4+ T cells on average. Low levels of normalized T-cell clonal expansion were also seen in some patients who did not respond. At doses from 0.1 to 3.0 mg/kg, clonal expansion was seen in both CD4+ and CD8+ blood T cells between baseline and week 6.

Patients with autoimmune disease history or receiving systemic immunosuppression were excluded from the trial. Peripheral blood for TCR sequencing was collected from all dose cohorts at baseline, on cycle 4 day 1, and on cycle 7 day 1. The samples were drawn from a first-in-human, open-label, multicenter phase I dose-escalation trial of ivuxolimab. Adults with locally advanced or metastatic melanoma, renal cell carcinoma, hepatocellular carcinoma or head and neck squamous cell carcinoma were enrolled in the trial. CD4+ and CD8+ T cells were sorted separately from peripheral blood before TCR sequencing. To sequence the TCRbeta CDR3 region, genomic DNA was isolated from the sorted cells. The immunoSEQ Assay was used for sequencing of TCRbeta CDR3 regions. TCRdb mirrors the immuneACCESS table, restricted to in-frame sequences. Some clones are absent from its copies; in checked studies, under half trace to an unresolved V gene, and the reason for the others is unknown. The table for this sample lists about 53,000 clones; around 91% of them were counted only once. The ten largest clones take up about a tenth of the sample.

In its sample, this clone was seen once. Its recognized antigen is unknown. The sample holds no much larger clone one base away, and base qualities are not on file. CDR1 and CDR2 are drawn from the germline V gene: SNHLY, FYNNEI. The CDR3 runs 17 amino acids, cysteine and phenylalanine included. The CDR3 DNA has 51 bases and is translated from base 1. Here V drops 1 base and J drops 4 bases, and the junction holds 11 bases not matched to any gene. The input for sequencing was CD4+ or CD8+ T cells sorted from blood, taken in a trial of the OX40 agonist ivuxolimab. The source of this sequence is an adult with an advanced solid tumor such as melanoma, head and neck, liver or kidney cancer. The chain employs TRBV2 and TRBJ2-3, with TRBD1 matching 7 junction bases. The CDR3 region: CASSEEGSGGIPDTQYF. The nucleotide sequence reads as follows: TGTGCCAGCAGTGAAGAGGGGTCAGGGGGAATCCCAGATACGCAGTATTTT.